This T cell receptor (beta chain) was captured in a study of Graves' ophthalmopathy and Graves' hyperthyroidism. Across the whole study: The authors collected peripheral blood at initial diagnosis, before any treatment. Study conclusions and caveats: Blood samples also showed most expanded thyroid clonotypes exceeding 0.001 frequency. Classification of ophthalmopathy versus stable hyperthyroidism by a 13-signature model yielded around 88% sensitivity and about 83% specificity.

Sampling around 9 ml of fresh peripheral blood provided the PBMCs. Amplifying from RNA transcripts, the study obtained TCR beta CDR3 regions. HTBI-primed first-round RT-PCR preceded second-round multiplex PCR. TCRdb reprocessed the multiplex PCR reads with MiXCR, giving one entry per CDR3 protein. The sample shows hundreds of thousands of distinct CDR3 sequences, 35% to 45% of them seen only once. V was trimmed by 10 bases and J by 5 bases, leaving 18 bases between them. CDR3 length equals 13 residues. CDR1 ENHRY and CDR2 SYGVKD come from the germline V gene. This clonotype was observed a handful of times. No antigen is known for it.

The clonotype was recovered from an adult man with Graves' ophthalmopathy. Material for sequencing was peripheral blood. V and J are TRBV10-3 and TRBJ2-7; D unclear. CDR3 loop: CASRHPPGDEQYF. The DNA for the CDR3 is TGTGCCAGCAGACACCCCCCCGGCGACGAGCAGTACTTC.